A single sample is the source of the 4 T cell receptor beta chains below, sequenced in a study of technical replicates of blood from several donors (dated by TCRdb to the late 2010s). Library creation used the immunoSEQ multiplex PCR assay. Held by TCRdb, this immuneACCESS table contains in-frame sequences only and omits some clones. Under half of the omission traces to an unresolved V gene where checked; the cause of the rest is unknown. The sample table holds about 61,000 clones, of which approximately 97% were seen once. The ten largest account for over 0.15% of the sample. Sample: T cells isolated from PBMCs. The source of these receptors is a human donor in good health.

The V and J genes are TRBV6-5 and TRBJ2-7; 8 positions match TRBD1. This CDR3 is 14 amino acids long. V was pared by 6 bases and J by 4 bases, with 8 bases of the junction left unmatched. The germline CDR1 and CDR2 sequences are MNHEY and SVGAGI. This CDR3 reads CASREGTGDYEQYF. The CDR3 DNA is TGTGCCAGCAGGGAAGGGACAGGAGATTACGAGCAGTACTTC.

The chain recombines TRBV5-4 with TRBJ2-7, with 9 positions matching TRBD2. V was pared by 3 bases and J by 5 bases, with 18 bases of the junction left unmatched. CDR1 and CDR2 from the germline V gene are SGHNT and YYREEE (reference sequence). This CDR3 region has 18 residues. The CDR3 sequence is CASSYIYPSGSGRNEQYF. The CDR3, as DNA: TGTGCCAGCAGCTACATATACCCCAGTGGAAGCGGGAGGAACGAGCAGTACTTC.

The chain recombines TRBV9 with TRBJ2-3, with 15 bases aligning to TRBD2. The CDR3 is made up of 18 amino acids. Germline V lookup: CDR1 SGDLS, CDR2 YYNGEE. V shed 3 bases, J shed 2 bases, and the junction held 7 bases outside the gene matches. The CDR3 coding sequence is TGTGCCAGCAGCGCCCCGGGACTAGCGGGGGGTTACACAGATACGCAGTATTTT. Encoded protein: CASSAPGLAGGYTDTQYF.

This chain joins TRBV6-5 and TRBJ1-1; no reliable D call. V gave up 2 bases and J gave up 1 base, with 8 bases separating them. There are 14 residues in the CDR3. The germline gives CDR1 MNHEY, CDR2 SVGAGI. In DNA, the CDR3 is TGTGCCAGCAGTTACAACGCCAGGAACACTGAAGCTTTCTTT. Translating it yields CASSYNARNTEAFF.